The entry that follows covers one T cell receptor (beta chain) sequence. Genomic DNA per cell subset filled all wells of several immunoSEQ plates. TCRdb keeps only in-frame clones here, not all; method: immunoSEQ multiplex PCR. The table includes some 650,000 clones, around 97% detected once. Trimming took 3 bases from V and 4 from J; bases not matched to a gene: 5. This CDR3 is 16 amino acids long. The germline gives CDR1 LGHNA, CDR2 YNFKEQ. This sample is drawn from a study of shared clonotypes between healthy human individuals. The genes are TRBV4-2 and TRBJ2-1; TRBD2 agrees at 11 bases. Sequenced material: naive CD4+ T cells sorted from blood. Subset reported: CD45RA+ positively selected. The receptor was derived from a woman in her thirties in good health. This CDR3 reads CASSHATSGNYNEQFF. In DNA, the CDR3 is TGTGCCAGCAGCCATGCGACTAGCGGGAATTACAATGAGCAGTTCTTC.